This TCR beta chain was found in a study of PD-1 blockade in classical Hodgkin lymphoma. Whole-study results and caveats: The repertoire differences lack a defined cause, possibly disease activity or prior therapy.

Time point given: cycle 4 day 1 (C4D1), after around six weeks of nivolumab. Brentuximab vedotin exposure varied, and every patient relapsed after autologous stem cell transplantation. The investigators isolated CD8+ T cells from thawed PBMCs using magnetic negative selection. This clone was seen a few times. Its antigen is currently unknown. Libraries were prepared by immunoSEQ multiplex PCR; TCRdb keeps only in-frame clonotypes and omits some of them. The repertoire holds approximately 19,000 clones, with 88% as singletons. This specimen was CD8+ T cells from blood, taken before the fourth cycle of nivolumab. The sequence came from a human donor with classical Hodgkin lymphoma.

The chain's CDR3 is CASSLGTGTSSYEQYF. CDR3 in DNA: TGTGCCAGCAGCTTGGGGACCGGGACTAGCTCCTACGAGCAGTACTTC. The chain employs TRBV14 and TRBJ2-7; 8 nucleotides align to TRBD2. CDR1 and CDR2 from the germline V gene are SGHDN and FVKESK. V was clipped by 5 bases and J by 0 bases; unmatched bases: 9. There are 16 residues in the CDR3.